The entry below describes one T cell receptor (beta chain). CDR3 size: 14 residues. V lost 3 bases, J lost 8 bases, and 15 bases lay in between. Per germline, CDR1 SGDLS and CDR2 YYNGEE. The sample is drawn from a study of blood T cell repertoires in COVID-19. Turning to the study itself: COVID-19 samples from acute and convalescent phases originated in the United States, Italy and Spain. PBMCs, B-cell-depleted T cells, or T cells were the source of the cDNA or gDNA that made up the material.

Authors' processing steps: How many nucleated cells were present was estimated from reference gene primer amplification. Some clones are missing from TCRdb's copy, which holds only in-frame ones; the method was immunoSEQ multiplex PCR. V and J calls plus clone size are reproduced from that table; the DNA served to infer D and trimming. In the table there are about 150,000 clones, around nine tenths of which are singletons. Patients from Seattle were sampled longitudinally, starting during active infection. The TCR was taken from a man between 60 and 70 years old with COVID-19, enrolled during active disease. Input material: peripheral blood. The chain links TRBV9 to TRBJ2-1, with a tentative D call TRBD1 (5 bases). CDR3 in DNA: TGTGCCAGCAGCGACACTACGCAGGGTTATGAGCAGTTCTTC. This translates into CASSDTTQGYEQFF.